These T cell receptor beta chains were read from a single sample in a study of blood T cell repertoires in COVID-19. Clones were read by immunoSEQ multiplex PCR, and TCRdb kept only the in-frame ones, dropping some. Seen here are 55,000 to 75,000 clones, 80% observed once, and the top ten hold 18%. The sample was peripheral blood. The receptor set was obtained from a man in his 70s who had recovered from COVID-19. CDR3s include the opening cysteine and the closing phenylalanine or tryptophan. The order of the fields is V gene, D gene, J gene, CDR3 protein. D genes are given only for firm matches.

V gene: TRBV19; D gene: TRBD1; J gene: TRBJ1-2; CDR3 protein: CASSIRGGTNYGYTF
V gene: TRBV27; D gene: TRBD1; J gene: TRBJ2-7; CDR3 protein: CASSLTLRDRGAEQYF
V gene: TRBV28; D gene: TRBD1; J gene: TRBJ2-7; CDR3 protein: CASSFPGQGSYEQYF
V gene: TRBV11-2; D gene: -; J gene: TRBJ1-4; CDR3 protein: CASSLGGGTNEKLFF
V gene: TRBV29-1; D gene: -; J gene: TRBJ1-3; CDR3 protein: CSVWLRSGNTIYF
V gene: TRBV7-2; D gene: TRBD2; J gene: TRBJ2-1; CDR3 protein: CASRGGYNEQFF
V gene: TRBV12-3/TRBV12-4; D gene: -; J gene: TRBJ1-1; CDR3 protein: CASKSRRNTEAFF
V gene: TRBV11-3; D gene: TRBD2; J gene: TRBJ2-7; CDR3 protein: CASSLETSGPNF
V gene: TRBV6-6; D gene: -; J gene: TRBJ2-3; CDR3 protein: CASSRGRTKPSTDTQYF
V gene: TRBV27; D gene: TRBD2; J gene: TRBJ2-5; CDR3 protein: CASSLTSGRGGETQYF
V gene: TRBV30; D gene: TRBD1; J gene: TRBJ1-1; CDR3 protein: CAWNLRPGGTEAFF
V gene: TRBV2; D gene: TRBD1; J gene: TRBJ1-6; CDR3 protein: CASSGGRQGSFNSPLHF
V gene: TRBV28; D gene: TRBD2; J gene: TRBJ2-7; CDR3 protein: CASSLREGILNEQYF
V gene: TRBV6-1; D gene: TRBD1; J gene: TRBJ1-2; CDR3 protein: CASSDFRDSGLGYTF
V gene: TRBV19; D gene: TRBD1; J gene: TRBJ2-3; CDR3 protein: CASSIGDFGTGNTDTQYF
V gene: TRBV4-3; D gene: TRBD1; J gene: TRBJ2-2; CDR3 protein: CASSHIHGQGDTGELFF
V gene: TRBV28; D gene: -; J gene: TRBJ2-5; CDR3 protein: CASSFLEGTETQYF
V gene: TRBV29-1; D gene: TRBD1; J gene: TRBJ1-5; CDR3 protein: CSVGTGGGNQPQHF
V gene: TRBV11-1; D gene: -; J gene: TRBJ1-2; CDR3 protein: CASSRIRAQYGYTF
V gene: TRBV12-3/TRBV12-4; D gene: -; J gene: TRBJ2-7; CDR3 protein: CASTSDRRHEQYF
V gene: TRBV11-2; D gene: TRBD2; J gene: TRBJ2-2; CDR3 protein: CASSAPSGRAHGELFF
V gene: TRBV5-3; D gene: -; J gene: TRBJ2-7; CDR3 protein: CARSHSAVSYEQYF
V gene: TRBV7-2; D gene: -; J gene: TRBJ2-2; CDR3 protein: CASSPSVAVNTGELFF
V gene: TRBV7-6; D gene: TRBD2; J gene: TRBJ2-1; CDR3 protein: CASSLGLAGVREQFF
V gene: TRBV9; D gene: -; J gene: TRBJ2-5; CDR3 protein: CASSTGVFQETQYF
V gene: TRBV6-5; D gene: TRBD2; J gene: TRBJ2-7; CDR3 protein: CASSYSPGGAGEQYF
V gene: TRBV19; D gene: -; J gene: TRBJ2-7; CDR3 protein: CASSIATTAYEQYF
V gene: TRBV6-6; D gene: -; J gene: TRBJ1-1; CDR3 protein: CASSSHLNTEAFF